This TCR beta chain was identified in a study of blood T cell repertoires in COVID-19 (dated by TCRdb to 2020 to 2022). In terms of the full investigation: Collaborator samples came from the United States, Italy and Spain and covered acute and convalescent phases of COVID-19. The prospective study material was composed of cDNA or gDNA derived from T cells, B-cell-depleted T cells, or PBMCs. The dataset comprised deeply sampled blood TCRbeta repertoires from subjects exposed to, actively infected with, or recovered from COVID-19. The repertoires were released in a freely available public database intended as a resource for research on the immune response to SARS-CoV-2. The samples were drawn from the first 160 participants of the ongoing ImmuneRACE study and from 1,254 subjects provided by 6 global collaborators. A de-identified subject ID, COVID-19 status, age in years and sex were almost always included in the sample metadata. Where available, HLA class I and class II types were taken from metadata supplied by the sample provider and were not determined by assay-based typing.

What the work shows at the level of the full study, not this receptor alone: Clinical and demographic metadata were provided uncurated, with the amount varying by source and participant.

From V the trimming removes 7 bases and from J it removes 6 bases, while the gene matches leave 10 bases of the junction unaccounted for. There are 14 amino acids in the CDR3, from cysteine to phenylalanine inclusive. Only the CDR3 portion is preserved as DNA: 42 bases, with reading frame beginning at the first base. Collaborating institutions collected whole blood in K2EDTA tubes following their own protocols. For TCRbeta analysis, collaborators shipped samples in one of three forms: frozen whole blood, isolated PBMCs, or DNA extracted from either of those sample types. As concerns this clone: This receptor's antigen is unknown. Base qualities were left out, and no much larger clone turns up one base away.

The immunoSEQ Assay, a bias-controlled multiplex PCR, was used to amplify TCRbeta CDR3 regions from genomic DNA. As for how the authors treated the data: The number of nucleated cells in each sample was estimated by amplification of reference gene primers within the assay. Sequence reads were collapsed and filtered to measure the absolute abundance of every unique TCRbeta CDR3 rearrangement. For each sample, productive Simpson clonality was calculated as the square root of Simpson's diversity index across productive rearrangements. Entries here come from immuneACCESS through TCRdb and include only in-frame sequences with V and J called. Some clones fail to appear in such tables; in the studies checked, an unresolved V gene covers under half of the shortfall, and the cause of the remainder is unknown. Clone size and the V and J calls come from that table; the DNA yielded D and trimming. The sample profile shows about 210,000 clones; approximately 82% of them were found once. Of the sample, 9.5% to 10% falls within the top ten clones.

The source is a man in his fifties with active or convalescent COVID-19. Source material: peripheral blood. The rearrangement combines TRBV23-1 with TRBJ2-3; 7 middle bases align to TRBD1. TRBV23-1 is an ORF; its function is uncertain. The DNA is as follows: TGCGCCAGCAACCAGGACAGGATCGCCGATACGCAGTATTTT. Its translation reads: CASNQDRIADTQYF.